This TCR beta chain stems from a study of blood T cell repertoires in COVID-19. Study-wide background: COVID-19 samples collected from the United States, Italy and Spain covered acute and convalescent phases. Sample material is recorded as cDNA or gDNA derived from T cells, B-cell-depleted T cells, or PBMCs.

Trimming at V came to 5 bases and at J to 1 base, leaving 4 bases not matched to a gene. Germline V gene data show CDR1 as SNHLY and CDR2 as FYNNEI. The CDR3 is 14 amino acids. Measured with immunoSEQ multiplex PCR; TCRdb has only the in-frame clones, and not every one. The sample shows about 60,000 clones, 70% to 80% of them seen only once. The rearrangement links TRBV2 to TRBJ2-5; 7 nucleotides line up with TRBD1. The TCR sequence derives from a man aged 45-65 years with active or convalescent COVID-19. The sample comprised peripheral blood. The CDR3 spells CASSFDRAQETQYF. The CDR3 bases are TGTGCCAGCAGTTTCGACAGGGCCCAAGAGACCCAGTACTTC.